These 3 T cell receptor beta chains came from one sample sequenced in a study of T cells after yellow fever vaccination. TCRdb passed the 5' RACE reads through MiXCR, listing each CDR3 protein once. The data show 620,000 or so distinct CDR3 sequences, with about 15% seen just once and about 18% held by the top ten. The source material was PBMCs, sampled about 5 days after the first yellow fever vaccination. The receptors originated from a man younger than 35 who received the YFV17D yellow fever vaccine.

This CDR3 is CASSQVLFLANQETQYF. The CDR3 DNA reads as TGCGCCAGCAGCCAAGTACTTTTCCTAGCGAACCAAGAGACCCAGTACTTC. The rearrangement joins TRBV4-1 to TRBJ2-5, with D tentatively TRBD2 (6 bases). Looked up from germline, CDR1 is MGHRA and CDR2 is YSYEKL. The CDR3 is made up of 17 amino acids. The V end was cut by 1 base, the J end by 0 bases, with 15 bases between.

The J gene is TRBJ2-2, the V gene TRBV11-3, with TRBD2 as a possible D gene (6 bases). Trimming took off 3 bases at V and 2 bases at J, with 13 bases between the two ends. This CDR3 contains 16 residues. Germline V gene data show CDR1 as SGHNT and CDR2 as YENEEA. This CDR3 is CASSFSGVPNTGELFF. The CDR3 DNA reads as TGTGCCAGCAGCTTCTCGGGGGTCCCTAACACCGGGGAGCTGTTTTTT.

The CDR3 nucleotides are TGTGCCAGCAGCACAGCCGGGAGCTCCTACGAGCAGTACTTC. It is translated as CASSTAGSSYEQYF. The chain recombines TRBV7-9 with TRBJ2-7; D perhaps matches TRBD2 (6 bases). The CDR3 spans 14 residues. Trimming took off 5 bases at V and 0 bases at J, with 11 bases between the two ends. Germline lookup yields CDR1 SEHNR and CDR2 FQNEAQ (reference sequence).